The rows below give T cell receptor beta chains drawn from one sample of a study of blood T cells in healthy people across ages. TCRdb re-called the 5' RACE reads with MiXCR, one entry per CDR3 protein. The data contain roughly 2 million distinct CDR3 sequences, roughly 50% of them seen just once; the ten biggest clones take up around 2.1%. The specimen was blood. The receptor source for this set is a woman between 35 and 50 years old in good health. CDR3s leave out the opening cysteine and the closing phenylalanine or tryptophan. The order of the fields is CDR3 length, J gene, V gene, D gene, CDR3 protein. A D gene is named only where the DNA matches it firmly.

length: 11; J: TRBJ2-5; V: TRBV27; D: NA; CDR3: ASRPTGEGTQY
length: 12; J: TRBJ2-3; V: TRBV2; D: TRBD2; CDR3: ASKVLATSDTQY
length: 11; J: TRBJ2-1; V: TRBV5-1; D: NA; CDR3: ASSLDPVDEQF
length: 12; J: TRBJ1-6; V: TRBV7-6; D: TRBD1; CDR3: ASSPQGKGSPLH
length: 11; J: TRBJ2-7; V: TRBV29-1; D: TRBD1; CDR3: SVEGDRAYEQY
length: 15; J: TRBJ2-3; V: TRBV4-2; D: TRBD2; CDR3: ASSQRTSGSTTDTQY
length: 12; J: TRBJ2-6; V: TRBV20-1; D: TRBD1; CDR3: SALTGYGANVLT
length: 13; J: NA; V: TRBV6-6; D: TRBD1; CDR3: ASSYRPGQGYEQY
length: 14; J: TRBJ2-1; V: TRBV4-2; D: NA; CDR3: ASSLPGVTGENEQF
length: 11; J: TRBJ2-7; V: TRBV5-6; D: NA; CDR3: ASSLEIQGEQY
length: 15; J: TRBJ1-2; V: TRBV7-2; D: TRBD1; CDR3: ASSLAGTGGANYGYT
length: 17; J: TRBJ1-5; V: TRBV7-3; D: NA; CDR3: ASSSRRNRVGICNQPQH
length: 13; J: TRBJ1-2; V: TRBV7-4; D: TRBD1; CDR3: ASSLVDRGVDGYT
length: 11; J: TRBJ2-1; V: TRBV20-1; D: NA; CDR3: SAREAGYAEQF
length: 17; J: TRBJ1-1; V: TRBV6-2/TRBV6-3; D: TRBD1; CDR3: ASSRPHQRQGRAGSGAF
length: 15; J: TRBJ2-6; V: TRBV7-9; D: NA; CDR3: ASSDRTGLSGANVLT
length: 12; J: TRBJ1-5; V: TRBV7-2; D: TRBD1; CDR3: ASSQGGINQPQH
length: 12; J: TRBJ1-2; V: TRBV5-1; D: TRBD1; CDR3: ASSSGTGFDGYT
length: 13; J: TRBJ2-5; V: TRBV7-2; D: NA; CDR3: ASSPLSSGQETQY
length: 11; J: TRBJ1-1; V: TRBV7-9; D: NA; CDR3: ASSSGGYTEAF
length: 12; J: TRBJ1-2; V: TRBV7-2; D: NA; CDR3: ASSFRQAGDGYT
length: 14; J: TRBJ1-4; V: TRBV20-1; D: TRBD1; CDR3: SARVPNRGMDEKLF
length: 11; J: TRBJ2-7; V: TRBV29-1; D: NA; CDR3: SVGLDNPYEQY